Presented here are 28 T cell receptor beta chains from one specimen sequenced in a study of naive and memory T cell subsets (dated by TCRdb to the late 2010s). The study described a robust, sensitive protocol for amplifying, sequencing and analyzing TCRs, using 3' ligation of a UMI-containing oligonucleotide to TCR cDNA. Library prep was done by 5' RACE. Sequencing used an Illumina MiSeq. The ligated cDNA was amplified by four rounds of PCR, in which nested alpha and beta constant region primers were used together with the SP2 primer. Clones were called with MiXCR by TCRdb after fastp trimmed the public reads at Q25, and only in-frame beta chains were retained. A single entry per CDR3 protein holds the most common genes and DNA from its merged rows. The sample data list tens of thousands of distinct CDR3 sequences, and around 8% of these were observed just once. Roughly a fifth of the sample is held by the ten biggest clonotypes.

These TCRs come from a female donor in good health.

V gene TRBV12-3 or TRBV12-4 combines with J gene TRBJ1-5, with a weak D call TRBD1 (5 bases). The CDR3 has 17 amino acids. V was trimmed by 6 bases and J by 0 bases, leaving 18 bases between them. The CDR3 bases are TGTGCCAGCAGCCCCGGGTCAGGGACCTATAGCAATCAGCCCCAGCATTTT. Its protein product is CASSPGSGTYSNQPQHF.

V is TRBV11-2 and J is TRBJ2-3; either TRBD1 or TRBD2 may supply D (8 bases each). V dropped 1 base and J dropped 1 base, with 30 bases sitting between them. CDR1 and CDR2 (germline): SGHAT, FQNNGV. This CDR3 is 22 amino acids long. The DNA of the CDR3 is TGTGCCAGCAGCTTAGCATCAAGAGGACAGGGCGGCGCGGGGGGCGGCACAGATACGCAGTATTTT. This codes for CASSLASRGQGGAGGGTDTQYF.

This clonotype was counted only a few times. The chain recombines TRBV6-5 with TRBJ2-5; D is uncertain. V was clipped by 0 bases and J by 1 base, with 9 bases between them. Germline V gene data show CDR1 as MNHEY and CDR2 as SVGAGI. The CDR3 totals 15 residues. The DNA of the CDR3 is TGTGCCAGCAGTTACTCAGTAGGAGTCCAAGAGACCCAGTACTTC. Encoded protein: CASSYSVGVQETQYF.

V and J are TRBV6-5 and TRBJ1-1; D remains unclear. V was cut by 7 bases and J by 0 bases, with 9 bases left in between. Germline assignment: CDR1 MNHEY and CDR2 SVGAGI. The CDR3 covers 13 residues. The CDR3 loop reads CASTMGMNTEAFF. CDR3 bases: TGTGCCAGCACCATGGGGATGAACACTGAAGCTTTCTTT.

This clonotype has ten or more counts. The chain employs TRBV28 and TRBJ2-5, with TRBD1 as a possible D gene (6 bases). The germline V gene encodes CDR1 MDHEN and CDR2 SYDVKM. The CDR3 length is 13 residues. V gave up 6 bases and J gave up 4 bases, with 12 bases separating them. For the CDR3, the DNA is TGTGCCAGCAGGAACAGGGTTTCAGAGACCCAGTACTTC. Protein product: CASRNRVSETQYF.

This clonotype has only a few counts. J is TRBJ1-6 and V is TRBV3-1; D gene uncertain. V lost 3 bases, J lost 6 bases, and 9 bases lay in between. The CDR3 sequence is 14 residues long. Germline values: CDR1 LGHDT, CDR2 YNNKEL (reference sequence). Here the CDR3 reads CASSHGPSNSPLHF. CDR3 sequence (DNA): TGTGCCAGCAGCCACGGACCGTCTAATTCACCCCTCCACTTT.

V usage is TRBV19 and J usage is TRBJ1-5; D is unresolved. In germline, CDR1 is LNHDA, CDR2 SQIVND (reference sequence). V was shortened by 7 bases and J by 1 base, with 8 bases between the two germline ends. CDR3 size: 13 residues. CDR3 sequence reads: CASMASSNQPQHF. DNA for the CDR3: TGTGCCAGTATGGCATCGAGCAATCAGCCCCAGCATTTT. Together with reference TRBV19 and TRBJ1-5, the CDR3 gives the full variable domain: DGGITQSPKYLFRKEGQNVTLSCEQNLNHDAMYWYRQDPGQGLRLIYYSQIVNDFQKGDIAEGYSVSREKKESFPLTVTSAQKNPTAFYLCASMASSNQPQHFGDGTRLSIL.

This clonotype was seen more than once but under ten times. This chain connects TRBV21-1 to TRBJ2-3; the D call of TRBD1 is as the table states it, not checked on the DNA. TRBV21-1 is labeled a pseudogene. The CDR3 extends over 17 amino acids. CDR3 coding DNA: TGTGCCAGCACGAGCCAGGGACAGGGGGTTCGTTTGGATACGCAGTATTTT. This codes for CASTSQGQGVRLDTQYF.

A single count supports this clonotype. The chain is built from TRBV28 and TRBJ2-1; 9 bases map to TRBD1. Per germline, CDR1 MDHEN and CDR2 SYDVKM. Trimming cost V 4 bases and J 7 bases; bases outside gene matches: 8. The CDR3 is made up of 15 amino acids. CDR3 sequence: CASSSTGGAQNEQFF. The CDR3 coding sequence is TGTGCCAGCAGTTCTACAGGGGGCGCTCAGAATGAGCAGTTCTTC. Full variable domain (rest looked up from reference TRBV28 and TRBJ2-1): DVKVTQSSRYLVKRTGEKVFLECVQDMDHENMFWYRQDPGLGLRLIYFSYDVKMKEKGDIPEGYSVSREKKERFSLILESASTNQTSMYLCASSSTGGAQNEQFFGPGTRLTVL.

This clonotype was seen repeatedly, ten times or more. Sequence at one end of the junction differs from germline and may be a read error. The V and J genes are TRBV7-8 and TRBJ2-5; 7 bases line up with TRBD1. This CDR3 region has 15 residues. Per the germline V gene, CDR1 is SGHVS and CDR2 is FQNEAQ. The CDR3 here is CASSIAGTDQETQYF. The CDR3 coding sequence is TGTGCCAGCAGCATAGCCGGGACAGACCAAGAGACCCAGTACTTC. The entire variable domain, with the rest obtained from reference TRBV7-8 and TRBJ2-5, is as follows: GAGVSQSPRYKVAKRGQDVALRCDPISGHVSLFWYQQALGQGPEFLTYFQNEAQLDKSGLPSDRFFAERPEGSVSTLKIQRTQQEDSAVYLCASSIAGTDQETQYFGPGTRLLVL.

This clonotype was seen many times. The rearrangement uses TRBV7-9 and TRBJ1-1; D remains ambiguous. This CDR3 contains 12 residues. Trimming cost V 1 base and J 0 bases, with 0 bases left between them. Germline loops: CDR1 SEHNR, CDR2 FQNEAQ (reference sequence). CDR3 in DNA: TGTGCCAGCAGCTTAGTGAACACTGAAGCTTTCTTT. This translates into CASSLVNTEAFF.

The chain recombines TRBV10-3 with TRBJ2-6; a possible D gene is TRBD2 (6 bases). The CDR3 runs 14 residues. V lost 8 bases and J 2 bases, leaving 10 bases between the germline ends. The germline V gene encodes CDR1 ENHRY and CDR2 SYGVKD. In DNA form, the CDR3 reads TGTGCCATCGGAGGAGGGGCTGGGGCCAACGTCCTGACTTTC. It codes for CAIGGGAGANVLTF.

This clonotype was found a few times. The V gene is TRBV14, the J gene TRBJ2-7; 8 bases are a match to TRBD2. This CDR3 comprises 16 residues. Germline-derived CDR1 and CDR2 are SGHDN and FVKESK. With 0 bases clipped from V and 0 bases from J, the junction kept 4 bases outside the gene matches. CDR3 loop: CASSQDLAGPSYEQYF. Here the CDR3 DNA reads TGTGCCAGCAGCCAAGATTTAGCGGGGCCCTCCTACGAGCAGTACTTC.

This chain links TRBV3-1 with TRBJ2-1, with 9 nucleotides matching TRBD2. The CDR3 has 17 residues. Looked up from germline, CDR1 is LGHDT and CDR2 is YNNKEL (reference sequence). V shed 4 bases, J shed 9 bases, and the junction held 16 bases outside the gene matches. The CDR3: CASSRPGGGGAFSEQFF. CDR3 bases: TGTGCCAGCAGCCGCCCGGGGGGCGGGGGGGCGTTTAGTGAGCAGTTCTTC.

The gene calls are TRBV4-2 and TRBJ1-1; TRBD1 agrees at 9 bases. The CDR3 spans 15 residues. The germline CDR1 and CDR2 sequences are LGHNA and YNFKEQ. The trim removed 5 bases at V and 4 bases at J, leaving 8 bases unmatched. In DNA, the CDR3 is TGTGCCAGCAGCATACCACAGGGGGCCGGCACTGAAGCTTTCTTT. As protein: CASSIPQGAGTEAFF.

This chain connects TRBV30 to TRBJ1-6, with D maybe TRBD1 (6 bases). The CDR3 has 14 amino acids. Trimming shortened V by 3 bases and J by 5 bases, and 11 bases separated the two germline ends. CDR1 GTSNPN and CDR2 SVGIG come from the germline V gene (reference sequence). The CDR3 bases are TGTGCCTGGAGAGCAGGGGCCAATAATTCACCCCTCCACTTT. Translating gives CAWRAGANNSPLHF.

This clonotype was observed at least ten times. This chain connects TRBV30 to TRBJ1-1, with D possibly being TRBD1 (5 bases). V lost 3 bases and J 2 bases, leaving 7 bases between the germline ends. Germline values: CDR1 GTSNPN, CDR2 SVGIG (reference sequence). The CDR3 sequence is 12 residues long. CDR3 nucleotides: TGTGCCTGGAGGGGACTCAACACTGAAGCTTTCTTT. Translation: CAWRGLNTEAFF.

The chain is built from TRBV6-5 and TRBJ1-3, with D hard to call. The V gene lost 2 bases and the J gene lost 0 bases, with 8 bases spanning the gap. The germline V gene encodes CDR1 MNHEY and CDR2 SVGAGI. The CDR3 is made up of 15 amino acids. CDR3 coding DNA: TGTGCCAGCAGTTACGAACAGAACTCTGGAAACACCATATATTTT. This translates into CASSYEQNSGNTIYF.

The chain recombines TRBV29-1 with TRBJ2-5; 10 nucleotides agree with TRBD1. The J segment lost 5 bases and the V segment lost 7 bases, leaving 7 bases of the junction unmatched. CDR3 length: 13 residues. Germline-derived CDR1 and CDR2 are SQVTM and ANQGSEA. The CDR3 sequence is CSAEDRGRETQYF. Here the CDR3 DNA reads TGCAGCGCAGAAGACAGGGGGCGTGAGACCCAGTACTTC.

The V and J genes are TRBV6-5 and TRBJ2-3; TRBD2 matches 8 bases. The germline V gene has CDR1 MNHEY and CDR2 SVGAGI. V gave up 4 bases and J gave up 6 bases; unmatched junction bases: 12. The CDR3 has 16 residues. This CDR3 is CASSWSGTRTGDTQYF. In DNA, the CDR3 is TGTGCCAGCAGTTGGTCCGGGACTAGAACGGGCGATACGCAGTATTTT.

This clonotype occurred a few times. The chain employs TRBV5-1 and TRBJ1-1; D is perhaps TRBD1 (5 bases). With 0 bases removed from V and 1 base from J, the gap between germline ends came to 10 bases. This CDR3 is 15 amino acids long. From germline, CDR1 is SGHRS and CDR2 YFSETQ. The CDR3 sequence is CASSLVPGPNTEAFF. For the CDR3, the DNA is TGCGCCAGCAGCTTGGTTCCAGGGCCGAACACTGAAGCTTTCTTT. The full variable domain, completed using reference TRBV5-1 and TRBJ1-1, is KAGVTQTPRYLIKTRGQQVTLSCSPISGHRSVSWYQQTPGQGLQFLFEYFSETQRNKGNFPGRFSGRQFSNSRSEMNVSTLELGDSALYLCASSLVPGPNTEAFFGQGTRLTVV.

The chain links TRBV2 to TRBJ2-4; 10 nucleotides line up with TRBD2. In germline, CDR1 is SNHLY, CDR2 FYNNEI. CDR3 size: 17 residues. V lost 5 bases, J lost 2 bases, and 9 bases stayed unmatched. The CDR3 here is CASSTSSGSRSKNIQYF. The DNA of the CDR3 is TGTGCCAGCAGTACATCTAGCGGGAGTAGATCCAAAAACATTCAGTACTTC.

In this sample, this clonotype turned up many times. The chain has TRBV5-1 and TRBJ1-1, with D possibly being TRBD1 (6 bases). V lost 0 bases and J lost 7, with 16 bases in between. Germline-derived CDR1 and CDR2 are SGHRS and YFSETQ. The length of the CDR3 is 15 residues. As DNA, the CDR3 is TGCGCCAGCAGCTTGGGGCAGGGGAGTAGTTTTGAAGCTTTCTTT. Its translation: CASSLGQGSSFEAFF.

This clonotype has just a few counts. The CDR3 loop is CASRAEDREAYGYTF. The CDR3 DNA reads TGTGCCAGCCGAGCCGAGGACAGGGAAGCCTATGGCTACACCTTC. The genes are TRBV5-4 and TRBJ1-2, with 8 bases that match TRBD1. The V gene's germline CDR1 is SGHNT and CDR2 YYREEE (reference sequence). The CDR3 totals 15 residues. V lost 7 bases to trimming and J lost 4 bases; unmatched junction nucleotides: 12.

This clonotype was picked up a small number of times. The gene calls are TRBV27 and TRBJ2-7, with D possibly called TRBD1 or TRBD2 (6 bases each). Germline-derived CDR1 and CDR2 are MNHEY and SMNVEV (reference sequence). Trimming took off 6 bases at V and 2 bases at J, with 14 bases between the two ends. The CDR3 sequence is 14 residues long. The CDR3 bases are TGTGCCAGCAGCCAGTGGGGGGCCCCCTACGAGCAGTACTTC. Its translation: CASSQWGAPYEQYF.

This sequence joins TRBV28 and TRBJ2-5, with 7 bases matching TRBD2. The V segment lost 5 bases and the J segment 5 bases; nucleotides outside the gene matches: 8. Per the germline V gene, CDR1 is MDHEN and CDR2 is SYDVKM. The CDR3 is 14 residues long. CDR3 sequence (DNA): TGTGCCAGCAGTCCCATCCCGGGGGGTGAGACCCAGTACTTC. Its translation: CASSPIPGGETQYF.

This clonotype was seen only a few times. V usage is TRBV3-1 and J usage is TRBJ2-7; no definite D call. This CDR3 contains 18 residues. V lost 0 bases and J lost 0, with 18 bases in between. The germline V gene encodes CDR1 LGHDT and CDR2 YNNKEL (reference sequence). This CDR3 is CASSQDPSPPIFSYEQYF. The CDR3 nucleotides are TGTGCCAGCAGCCAAGATCCCAGTCCACCTATATTCTCCTACGAGCAGTACTTC.

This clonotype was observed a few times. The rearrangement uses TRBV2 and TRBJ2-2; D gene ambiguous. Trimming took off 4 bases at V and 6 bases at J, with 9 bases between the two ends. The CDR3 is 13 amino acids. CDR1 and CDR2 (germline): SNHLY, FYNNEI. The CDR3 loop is CASSATYPGELFF. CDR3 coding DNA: TGTGCCAGCAGTGCCACCTACCCCGGGGAGCTGTTTTTT. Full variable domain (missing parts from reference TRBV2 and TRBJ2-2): EPEVTQTPSHQVTQMGQEVILRCVPISNHLYFYWYRQILGQKVEFLVSFYNNEISEKSEIFDDQFSVERPDGSNFTLKIRSTKLEDSAMYFCASSATYPGELFFGEGSRLTVL.